This T cell receptor beta chain is from a study of shared clonotypes between healthy human individuals. General study findings and limits: Relative to clonotypes present in all four donors, those not shared had lower generation probabilities. Generally, naive subsets (rather than memory subsets) showed larger estimated richness.

On this clone itself: Its antigen is still unknown.

The study enrolled healthy HIV-negative adults without recent acute infections or vaccinations as donors. Measured with immunoSEQ multiplex PCR; TCRdb has only the in-frame clones, and not every one. The profile shows about 710,000 clones, about two thirds of them singletons. The CDR3 runs 18 residues. Germline CDR1 LNHDA, CDR2 SQIVND (reference sequence). J lost 6 bases, V lost 9 bases, and 18 bases had no gene match. The chain is built from TRBV19 and TRBJ2-3; 13 bases line up with TRBD2. The sequenced material came from memory CD4+ T cells sorted from blood. Stated subset: CD45RA-negative fraction. The clonotype originates from a woman aged 25 to 39 in good health. This chain's CDR3 is CARTGTSGDEAFSDTQYF. CDR3 coding DNA: TGTGCCAGAACCGGGACTAGCGGGGACGAGGCCTTCTCCGATACGCAGTATTTT.